This entry concerns a single T cell receptor (beta chain). The antigen is undetermined. This sample was included in a study of T cell responses to AZD1222 COVID-19 vaccine. Study results and limitations: Clonal diversity may have been underestimated in mostly white British donors. Repertoire sampling happened only post peak T cell response. Spike was spanned by vaccine-associated CD4 TCRs, with dominance at 160-218 and 743-854.

V was cut by 2 bases and J by 4 bases, with 8 bases left in between. The CDR3 is 13 amino acids. Assay used: immunoSEQ multiplex PCR; TCRdb lists only in-frame clones, some missing. Of approximately 96,000 clones in the sample, about 86% were seen once. The origin of this receptor is an adult who received the AZD1222 COVID-19 vaccine. The sample in question was peripheral blood, obtained 28 days after the second AZD1222 dose. V usage is TRBV12-3 or TRBV12-4 and J usage is TRBJ1-2; a possible D gene is TRBD1 (5 bases). CDR3 protein: CASSLRQGYGYTF. Here the CDR3 DNA reads TGTGCCAGCAGTTTAAGGCAGGGCTATGGCTACACCTTC.